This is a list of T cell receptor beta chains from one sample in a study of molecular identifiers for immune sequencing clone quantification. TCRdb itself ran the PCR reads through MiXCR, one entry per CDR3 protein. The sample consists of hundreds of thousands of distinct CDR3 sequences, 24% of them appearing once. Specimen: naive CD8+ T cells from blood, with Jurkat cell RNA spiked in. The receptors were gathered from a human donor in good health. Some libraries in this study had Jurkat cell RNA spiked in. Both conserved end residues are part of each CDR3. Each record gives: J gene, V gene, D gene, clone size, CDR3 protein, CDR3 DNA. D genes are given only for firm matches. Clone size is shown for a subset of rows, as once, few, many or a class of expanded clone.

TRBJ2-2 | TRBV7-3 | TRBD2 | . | CASRLRGGLNTGELFF | TGTGCCAGCCGCCTCCGGGGGGGGTTGAACACCGGGGAGCTGTTTTTT
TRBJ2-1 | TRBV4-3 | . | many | CASSQDGRNEQFF | TGCGCCAGCAGCCAAGATGGGCGAAATGAGCAGTTCTTC
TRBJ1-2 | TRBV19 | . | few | CASSIVPEDYGYTF | TGTGCCAGTAGTATAGTTCCAGAGGACTATGGCTACACCTTC
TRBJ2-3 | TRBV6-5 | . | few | CASRVTLGAGTDTQYF | TGTGCCAGCAGAGTTACATTGGGGGCCGGCACAGATACGCAGTATTTT
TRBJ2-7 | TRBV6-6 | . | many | CARMPQSSAYEQYF | TGTGCCAGAATGCCACAGAGTTCGGCCTACGAGCAGTACTTC
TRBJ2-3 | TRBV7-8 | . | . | CARSLRDTYTDTQYF | TGTGCCCGCAGCTTACGGGACACCTACACAGATACGCAGTATTTT
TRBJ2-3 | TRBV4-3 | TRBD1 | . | CASSQHRDRVADTRYF | TGCGCCAGCAGCCAACACAGGGACAGGGTTGCAGATACGCGGTATTTT
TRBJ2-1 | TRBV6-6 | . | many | CASSYGGDNEQFF | TGTGCCAGCAGTTACGGAGGCGACAATGAGCAGTTCTTC
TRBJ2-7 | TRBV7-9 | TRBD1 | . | CASSSNRGEISYEQYF | TGTGCCAGCAGCTCCAACAGGGGAGAGATCTCCTACGAGCAGTACTTC
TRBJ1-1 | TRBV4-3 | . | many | CASSRGTAGLNTEAFF | TGCGCCAGCAGCCGAGGGACGGCAGGATTGAACACTGAAGCTTTCTTT
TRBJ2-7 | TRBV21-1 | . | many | CASPPSSSKDTYEQYF | TGTGCCAGCCCCCCGTCGAGCAGTAAAGATACCTACGAGCAGTACTTC
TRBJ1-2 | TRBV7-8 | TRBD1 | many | CASSLILTGENYGYTF | TGTGCCAGCAGCTTAATTTTGACAGGGGAAAACTATGGCTACACCTTC
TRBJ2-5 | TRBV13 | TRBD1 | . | CASSLRTGEETQYF | TGTGCCAGCAGCCTTCGGACAGGGGAAGAGACCCAGTACTTC
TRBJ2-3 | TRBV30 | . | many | CACDDAEVSDTQYF | TGTGCCTGCGACGACGCGGAAGTCAGTGATACGCAGTATTTT
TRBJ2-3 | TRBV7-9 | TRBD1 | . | CASSSSGTGGDTQYF | TGTGCCAGCAGCTCATCCGGGACAGGGGGAGATACGCAGTATTTT
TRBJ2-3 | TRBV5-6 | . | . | CASSFSSLAYTDTQYF | TGTGCCAGCAGCTTTTCTAGCTTGGCATACACAGATACGCAGTATTTT
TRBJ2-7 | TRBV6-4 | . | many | CASSSAGHSYEQYF | TGTGCCAGCAGCTCGGCGGGCCACTCGTACGAGCAGTACTTC
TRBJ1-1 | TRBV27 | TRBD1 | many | CASSSLTGYTEAFF | TGTGCCAGCAGTTCGTTGACAGGGTACACTGAAGCTTTCTTT
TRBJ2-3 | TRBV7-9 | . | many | CASSYRTGGDTQYF | TGTGCCAGCAGCTACAGGACTGGTGGAGATACGCAGTATTTT
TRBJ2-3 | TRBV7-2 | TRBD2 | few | CASSLWTSGEGDTQYF | TGTGCCAGCAGCTTGTGGACTAGCGGGGAAGGTGATACGCAGTATTTT